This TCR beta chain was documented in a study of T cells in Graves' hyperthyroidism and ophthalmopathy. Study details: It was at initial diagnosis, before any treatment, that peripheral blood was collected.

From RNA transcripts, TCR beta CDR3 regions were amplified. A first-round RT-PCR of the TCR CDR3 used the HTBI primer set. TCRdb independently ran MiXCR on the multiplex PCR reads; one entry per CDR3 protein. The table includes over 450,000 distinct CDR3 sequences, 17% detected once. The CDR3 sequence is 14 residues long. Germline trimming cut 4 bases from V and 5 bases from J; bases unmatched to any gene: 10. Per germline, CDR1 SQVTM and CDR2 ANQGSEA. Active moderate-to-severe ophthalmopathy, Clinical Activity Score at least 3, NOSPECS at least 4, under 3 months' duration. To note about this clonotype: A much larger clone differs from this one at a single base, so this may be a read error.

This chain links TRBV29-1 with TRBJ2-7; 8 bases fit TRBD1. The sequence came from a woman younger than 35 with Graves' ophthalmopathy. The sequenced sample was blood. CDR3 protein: CSVVSDRESHEQYF. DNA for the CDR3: TGCAGCGTTGTCTCGGACAGGGAGTCCCACGAGCAGTACTTC.